Listed below are T cell receptor beta chains from one sample, sequenced in a study of molecular identifiers for immune sequencing clone quantification. TCRdb re-called the PCR reads through MiXCR, storing one row per CDR3 protein. This table has some 680,000 distinct CDR3 sequences, 25% appearing once. The sequencing sample was made of naive CD8+ T cells from blood, with Jurkat cell RNA spiked in. The receptors originated from a human donor in good health. Some libraries in this study had Jurkat cell RNA spiked in. Each CDR3 is given with its conserved first and last residue. Each record gives: CDR3 protein, V gene, J gene, clone size. Size tells how often a clone was seen (once, few, many) or the class of an expanded clone, and some rows leave it out.

CDR3aa: CASSQGSRAGGNQPQHF
v_gene: TRBV13
j_gene: TRBJ1-5
abundance: few

CDR3aa: CSATQQVPSSYEQYF
v_gene: TRBV20-1
j_gene: TRBJ2-7
abundance: .

CDR3aa: CASSQHPPGPGQGDWHDNGYTF
v_gene: TRBV4-2
j_gene: TRBJ1-2
abundance: .

CDR3aa: CASSFGRGNRPQHF
v_gene: TRBV27
j_gene: TRBJ1-5
abundance: .

CDR3aa: CASGLVGTGVYNEQFF
v_gene: TRBV12-5
j_gene: TRBJ2-1
abundance: few

CDR3aa: CASSLLGGYSNQPQHF
v_gene: TRBV27
j_gene: TRBJ1-5
abundance: few

CDR3aa: CASSEGLAGLYEQYF
v_gene: TRBV7-2
j_gene: TRBJ2-7
abundance: few

CDR3aa: CASSFGPMTDTEAFF
v_gene: TRBV5-1
j_gene: TRBJ1-1
abundance: .

CDR3aa: CASSQSPGGTGDPYEQYF
v_gene: TRBV4-1
j_gene: TRBJ2-7
abundance: few

CDR3aa: CASSGTGGPYGELFF
v_gene: TRBV4-3
j_gene: TRBJ2-2
abundance: .

CDR3aa: CSAERAGRDYEQYF
v_gene: TRBV29-1
j_gene: TRBJ2-7
abundance: .

CDR3aa: CASSSHKGQEQETQYF
v_gene: TRBV7-9
j_gene: TRBJ2-5
abundance: few

CDR3aa: CASSQVQLPNTGELFF
v_gene: TRBV4-3
j_gene: TRBJ2-2
abundance: few

CDR3aa: CASSGAGGVIEQYF
v_gene: TRBV7-8
j_gene: TRBJ2-7
abundance: .

CDR3aa: CASSAFDKAYEQYF
v_gene: TRBV19
j_gene: TRBJ2-7
abundance: .

CDR3aa: CASSLTMGGGYEQYF
v_gene: TRBV5-4
j_gene: TRBJ2-7
abundance: .

CDR3aa: CASSLDVDTQYF
v_gene: TRBV28
j_gene: TRBJ2-3
abundance: many

CDR3aa: CASSEDVVSVLQFF
v_gene: TRBV7-9
j_gene: TRBJ2-1
abundance: few

CDR3aa: CASSQGASGGSGTGELFF
v_gene: TRBV4-3
j_gene: TRBJ2-2
abundance: .

CDR3aa: CASSQIREFQETQYF
v_gene: TRBV4-1
j_gene: TRBJ2-5
abundance: .

CDR3aa: CAWSVLRGRNEKLFF
v_gene: TRBV30
j_gene: TRBJ1-4
abundance: .

CDR3aa: CASRGNMNTEAFF
v_gene: TRBV2
j_gene: TRBJ1-1
abundance: few

CDR3aa: CASSLEWARDTEAFF
v_gene: TRBV12-3/TRBV12-4
j_gene: TRBJ1-1
abundance: many

CDR3aa: CASSLTSGRAGVDTQYF
v_gene: TRBV6-6
j_gene: TRBJ2-3
abundance: many

CDR3aa: CASSLVRFAGYNSPLHF
v_gene: TRBV11-2
j_gene: TRBJ2-5
abundance: .

CDR3aa: CASSQAGAGNNQPQHF
v_gene: TRBV4-1
j_gene: TRBJ1-5
abundance: .

CDR3aa: CASSLAFGGEQYF
v_gene: TRBV5-1
j_gene: TRBJ2-7
abundance: .

CDR3aa: CASSEPGTKYNEQFF
v_gene: TRBV6-1
j_gene: TRBJ2-1
abundance: .

CDR3aa: CASFGGPLWEQYF
v_gene: TRBV12-3/TRBV12-4
j_gene: TRBJ2-7
abundance: many

CDR3aa: CASSLEGGSLNEQFF
v_gene: TRBV7-9
j_gene: TRBJ2-1
abundance: few

CDR3aa: CASSGRTSSYEQYF
v_gene: TRBV28
j_gene: TRBJ2-7
abundance: many

CDR3aa: CSANSDRGLGVDTQYF
v_gene: TRBV20-1
j_gene: TRBJ2-3
abundance: .

CDR3aa: CASSLRTSGSYNEQFF
v_gene: TRBV5-1
j_gene: TRBJ2-1
abundance: .

CDR3aa: CASSPLSGTSGDEQFF
v_gene: TRBV7-6
j_gene: TRBJ2-1
abundance: many

CDR3aa: CASSFITSGGANEQFF
v_gene: TRBV5-1
j_gene: TRBJ2-1
abundance: few

CDR3aa: CASSLSDRGVWGYTF
v_gene: TRBV27
j_gene: TRBJ1-2
abundance: few

CDR3aa: CASSWGTGAYEQYF
v_gene: TRBV5-4
j_gene: TRBJ2-7
abundance: many

CDR3aa: CASSPTQSSYEQYF
v_gene: TRBV7-6
j_gene: TRBJ2-7
abundance: many

CDR3aa: CASSLEGFQGGADTQYF
v_gene: TRBV11-2
j_gene: TRBJ2-3
abundance: many

CDR3aa: CASSYAGLYGYTF
v_gene: TRBV6-2/TRBV6-3
j_gene: TRBJ1-2
abundance: .

CDR3aa: CASSPLRTGTLYGYTF
v_gene: TRBV12-3/TRBV12-4
j_gene: TRBJ1-2
abundance: few

CDR3aa: CASSLGSSNYEQYF
v_gene: TRBV5-6
j_gene: TRBJ2-7
abundance: many

CDR3aa: CASSDLLAATDTQYF
v_gene: TRBV12-3/TRBV12-4
j_gene: TRBJ2-3
abundance: many

CDR3aa: CASSHSGIGGGQPQHF
v_gene: TRBV13
j_gene: TRBJ1-5
abundance: many

CDR3aa: CASSESWPGQGARAGNTIYF
v_gene: TRBV2
j_gene: TRBJ1-3
abundance: .

CDR3aa: CASSPGSTKNQPQHF
v_gene: TRBV3-2
j_gene: TRBJ1-5
abundance: few

CDR3aa: CASSTPSTDTQYF
v_gene: TRBV28
j_gene: TRBJ2-3
abundance: few

CDR3aa: CASSMYSQETQYF
v_gene: TRBV19
j_gene: TRBJ2-5
abundance: few

CDR3aa: CASRDRGSGSPLHF
v_gene: TRBV2
j_gene: TRBJ1-6
abundance: .

CDR3aa: CSAHTSGELFF
v_gene: TRBV20-1
j_gene: TRBJ2-2
abundance: few

CDR3aa: CASSSLAAGGEQYF
v_gene: TRBV11-2
j_gene: TRBJ2-7
abundance: .

CDR3aa: CASGDSTLADTQYF
v_gene: TRBV28
j_gene: TRBJ2-3
abundance: many

CDR3aa: CASSQINRETQYF
v_gene: TRBV4-1
j_gene: TRBJ2-5
abundance: .

CDR3aa: CASSVIAVPGTDTQYF
v_gene: TRBV9
j_gene: TRBJ2-3
abundance: few

CDR3aa: CASSRDKNTGELFF
v_gene: TRBV12-3/TRBV12-4
j_gene: TRBJ2-2
abundance: many

CDR3aa: CASSVESDTEAFF
v_gene: TRBV9
j_gene: TRBJ1-1
abundance: many